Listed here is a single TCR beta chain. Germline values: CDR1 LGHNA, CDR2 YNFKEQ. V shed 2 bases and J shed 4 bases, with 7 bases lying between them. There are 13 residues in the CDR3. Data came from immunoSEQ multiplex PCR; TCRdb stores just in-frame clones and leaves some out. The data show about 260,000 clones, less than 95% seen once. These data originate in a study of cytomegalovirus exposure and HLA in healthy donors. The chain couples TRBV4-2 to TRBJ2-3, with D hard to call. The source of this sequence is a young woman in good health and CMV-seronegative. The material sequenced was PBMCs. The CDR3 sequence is CASSQFRPDTQYF. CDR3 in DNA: TGTGCCAGCAGCCAATTTCGCCCAGATACGCAGTATTTT.